This T cell receptor beta chain appears in the sequencing data of a study of cytomegalovirus exposure and HLA in healthy donors. Study results and limitations: When analyzed later, the rates of TCR association showed variation by HLA locus, with DRB1 the most and HLA-C the fewest. Within a later analysis, the majority of CMV-associated TCR beta chains appeared HLA-restricted.

V was clipped by 4 bases and J by 4 bases, with 20 bases between them. Germline-derived CDR1 and CDR2 are SGHRS and YFSETQ. The CDR3 consists of 16 residues. As to this clone: Its target is not known.

The PCR was carried out with 60 Vbeta primers and 13 Jbeta primers. Profiling relied on immunoSEQ multiplex PCR, and the TCRdb table lists in-frame clones only, not all of them. The repertoire holds about 300,000 clones, with roughly 88% as singletons. This TCR derives from a man aged 40-49 years in good health and CMV-seropositive. The V and J genes are TRBV5-1 and TRBJ1-1, with a possible D match to TRBD1 (5 bases). The source material was PBMCs. CDR3 DNA sequence: TGCGCCAGCAGCGGCGTAGGGGCGGGGTGGGGCACTGAAGCTTTCTTT. Translating gives CASSGVGAGWGTEAFF.